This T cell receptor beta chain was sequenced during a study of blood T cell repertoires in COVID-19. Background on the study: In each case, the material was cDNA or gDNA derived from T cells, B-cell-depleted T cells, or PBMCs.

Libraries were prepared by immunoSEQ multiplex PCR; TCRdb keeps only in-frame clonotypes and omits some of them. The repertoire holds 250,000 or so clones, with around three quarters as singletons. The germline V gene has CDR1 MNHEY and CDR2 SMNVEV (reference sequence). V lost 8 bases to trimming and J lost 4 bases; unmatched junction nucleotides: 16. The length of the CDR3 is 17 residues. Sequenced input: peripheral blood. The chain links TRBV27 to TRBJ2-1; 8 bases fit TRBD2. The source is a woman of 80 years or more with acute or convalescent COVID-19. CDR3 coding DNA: TGTGCCAGCGGGACTCTAGCGGGCATAGCTACATACAATGAGCAGTTCTTC. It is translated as CASGTLAGIATYNEQFF.